This TCR beta chain was obtained from a study of blood T cell repertoires in COVID-19. The wider study: From the United States, Italy and Spain came samples of acute and convalescent COVID-19.

Sequenced by immunoSEQ multiplex PCR; TCRdb stores in-frame clones only, minus some. This table holds 150,000 to 200,000 clones, over 75% found once. This TCR derives from a man in his 70s with acute or convalescent COVID-19. Material: peripheral blood.

CDR3 sequence: CASSQGGTTDTQYF. Written as DNA, the CDR3 is TGTGCCAGCAGCCAAGGGGGCACCACAGATACGCAGTATTTT. The rearrangement joins TRBV3-1 (or the pseudogene TRBV3-2) to TRBJ2-3; tentative D call: TRBD1 (5 bases). Trimming removed 1 base at V and 2 bases at J, with 7 bases between. Germline CDR1 is LGHDT and CDR2 is YNNKEL (reference sequence). The CDR3 extends over 14 amino acids.